This record covers a single TCR beta chain. The antigen is not known. The germline V and J ends were trimmed by 6 bases and 11 bases, with 14 bases remaining between them. This CDR3 has 13 amino acids. Germline values: CDR1 KGHSH, CDR2 LQKENI. This specimen comes from a study of metastatic and nonmetastatic thyroid tumors. Study in general: Patients with malignant and benign thyroid disease provided blood and tumor or nodule tissue, whose repertoires were compared. General study findings and limits: In blood and tumor, TCR beta diversity was reportedly significantly higher in malignant thyroid tumors than in benign nodules.

TCRdb re-called the PCR reads via MiXCR. The sample has roughly 16,000 clones; about 32% are singletons. Nobody among the patients had been given any treatment before thyroid surgery. Sequences were obtained from tumor tissue. The sequence was collected from a female donor with papillary thyroid cancer or a benign thyroid nodule (not recorded which). Some clones in this sample may be carry-over from other donors' samples. V usage is TRBV18 and J usage is TRBJ1-6, with D perhaps TRBD1 (5 bases). CDR3 coding DNA: TGTGCCAGCTCCGGGACTCGGGATGCACCCCTCCACTTT. Residues: CASSGTRDAPLHF. Filled out from reference TRBV18 and TRBJ1-6, the complete variable domain reads NAGVMQNPRHLVRRRGQEARLRCSPMKGHSHVYWYRQLPEEGLKFMVYLQKENIIDESGMPKERFSAEFPKEGPSILRIQQVVRGDSAAYFCASSGTRDAPLHFGNGTRLTVT.